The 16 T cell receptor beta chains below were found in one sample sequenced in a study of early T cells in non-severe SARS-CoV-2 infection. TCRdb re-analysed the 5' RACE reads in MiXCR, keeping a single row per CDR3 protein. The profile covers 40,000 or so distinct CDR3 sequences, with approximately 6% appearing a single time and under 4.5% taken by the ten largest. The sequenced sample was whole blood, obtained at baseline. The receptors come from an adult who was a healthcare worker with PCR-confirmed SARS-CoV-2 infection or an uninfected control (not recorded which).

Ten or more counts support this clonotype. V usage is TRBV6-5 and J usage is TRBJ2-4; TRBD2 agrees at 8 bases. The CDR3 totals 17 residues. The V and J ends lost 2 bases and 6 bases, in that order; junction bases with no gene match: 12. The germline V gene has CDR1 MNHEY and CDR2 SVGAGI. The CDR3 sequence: CASSYIRSGSVGNIQYF. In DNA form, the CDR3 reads TGTGCCAGCAGTTACATAAGGAGCGGGAGCGTCGGAAACATTCAGTACTTC.

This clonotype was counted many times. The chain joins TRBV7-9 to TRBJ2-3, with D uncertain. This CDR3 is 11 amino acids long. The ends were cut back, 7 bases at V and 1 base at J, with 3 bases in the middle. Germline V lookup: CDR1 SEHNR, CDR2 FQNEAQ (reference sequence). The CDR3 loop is CASTGTDTQYF. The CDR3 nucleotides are TGTGCCAGCACCGGCACAGATACGCAGTATTTT. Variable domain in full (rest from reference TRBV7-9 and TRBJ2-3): DTGVSQNPRHKITKRGQNVTFRCDPISEHNRLYWYRQTLGQGPEFLTYFQNEAQLEKSRLLSDRFSAERPKGSFSTLEIQRTEQGDSAMYLCASTGTDTQYFGPGTRLTVL.

CDR3 loop: CASSLNPGRNQPQHF. The CDR3 DNA sequence: TGCGCCAGCAGCCTAAACCCGGGACGGAATCAGCCCCAGCATTTT. The chain links TRBV5-1 to TRBJ1-5; weak D call: TRBD1 (5 bases). Germline loops: CDR1 SGHRS, CDR2 YFSETQ. This CDR3 is built from 15 residues. Trimming took off 4 bases at V and 4 bases at J, with 15 bases between the two ends.

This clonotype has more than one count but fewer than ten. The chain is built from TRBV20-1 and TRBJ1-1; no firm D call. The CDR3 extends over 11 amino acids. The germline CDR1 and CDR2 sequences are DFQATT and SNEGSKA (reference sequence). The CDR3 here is CGFGVYTEAFF. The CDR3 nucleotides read TGCGGTTTCGGGGTATACACTGAAGCTTTCTTT.

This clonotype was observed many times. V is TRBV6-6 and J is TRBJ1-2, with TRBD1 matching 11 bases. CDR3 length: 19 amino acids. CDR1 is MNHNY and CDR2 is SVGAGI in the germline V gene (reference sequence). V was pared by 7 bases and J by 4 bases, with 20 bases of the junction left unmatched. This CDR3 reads CASTNGQGAQRGEGYGYTF. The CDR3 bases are TGTGCCAGCACCAACGGACAGGGGGCGCAGAGAGGGGAAGGCTATGGCTACACCTTC.

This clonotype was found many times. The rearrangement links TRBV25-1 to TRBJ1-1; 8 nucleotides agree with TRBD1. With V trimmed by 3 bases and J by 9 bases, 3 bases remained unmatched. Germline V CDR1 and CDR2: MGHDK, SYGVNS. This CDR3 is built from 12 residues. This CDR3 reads CASSEWTGQAFF. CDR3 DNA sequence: TGTGCCAGCAGTGAGTGGACAGGGCAAGCTTTCTTT.

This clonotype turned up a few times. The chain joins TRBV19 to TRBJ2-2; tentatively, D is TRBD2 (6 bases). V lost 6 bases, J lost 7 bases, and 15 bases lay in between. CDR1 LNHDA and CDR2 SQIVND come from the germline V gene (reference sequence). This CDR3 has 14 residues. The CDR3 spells CASSSGLGFGELFF. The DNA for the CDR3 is TGTGCCAGTAGCTCGGGACTGGGGTTCGGGGAGCTGTTTTTT.

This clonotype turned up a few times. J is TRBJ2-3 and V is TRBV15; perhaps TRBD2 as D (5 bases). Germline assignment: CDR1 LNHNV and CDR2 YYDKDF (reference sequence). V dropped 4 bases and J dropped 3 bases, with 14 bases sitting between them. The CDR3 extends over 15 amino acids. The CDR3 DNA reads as TGTGCCACCAGCATAAACACCGAGGGAACAGATACGCAGTATTTT. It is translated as CATSINTEGTDTQYF.

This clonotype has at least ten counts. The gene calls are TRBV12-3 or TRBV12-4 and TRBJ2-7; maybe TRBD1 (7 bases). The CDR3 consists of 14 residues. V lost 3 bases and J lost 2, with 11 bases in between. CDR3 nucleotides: TGTGCCAGCAGTTTTGGAGGGGGCGCCTACGAGCAGTACTTC. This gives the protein CASSFGGGAYEQYF.

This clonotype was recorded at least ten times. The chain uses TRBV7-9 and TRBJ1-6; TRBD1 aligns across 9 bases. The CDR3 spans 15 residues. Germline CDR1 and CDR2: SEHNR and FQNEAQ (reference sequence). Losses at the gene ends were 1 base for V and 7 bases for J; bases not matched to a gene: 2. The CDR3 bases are TGTGCCAGCAGCTTAGAGGGACAGGGCAATTCACCCCTCCACTTT. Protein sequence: CASSLEGQGNSPLHF.

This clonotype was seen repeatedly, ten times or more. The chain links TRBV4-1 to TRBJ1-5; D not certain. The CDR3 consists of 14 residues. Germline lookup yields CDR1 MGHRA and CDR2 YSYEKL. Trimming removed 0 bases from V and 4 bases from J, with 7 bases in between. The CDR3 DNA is TGCGCCAGCAGCCAAGATCTGAGGAATCAGCCCCAGCATTTT. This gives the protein CASSQDLRNQPQHF.

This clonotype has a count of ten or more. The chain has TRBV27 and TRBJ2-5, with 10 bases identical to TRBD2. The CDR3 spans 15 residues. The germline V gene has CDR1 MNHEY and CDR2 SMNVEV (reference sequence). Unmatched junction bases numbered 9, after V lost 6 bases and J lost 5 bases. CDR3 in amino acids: CASSPSGRAQETQYF. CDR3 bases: TGTGCCAGCAGCCCCAGCGGGAGGGCCCAGGAGACCCAGTACTTC.

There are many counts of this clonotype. The CDR3 loop reads CASSSGLAGADEQFF. DNA of the CDR3: TGCGCCAGCAGCTCCGGACTAGCGGGAGCAGATGAGCAGTTCTTC. The chain carries TRBV10-1 and TRBJ2-1; 13 bases line up with TRBD2. V lost 6 bases to trimming and J lost 8 bases; unmatched junction nucleotides: 7. The CDR3 consists of 15 residues. Germline CDR1 reads WNHNN; CDR2 reads SYGVQD (reference sequence).

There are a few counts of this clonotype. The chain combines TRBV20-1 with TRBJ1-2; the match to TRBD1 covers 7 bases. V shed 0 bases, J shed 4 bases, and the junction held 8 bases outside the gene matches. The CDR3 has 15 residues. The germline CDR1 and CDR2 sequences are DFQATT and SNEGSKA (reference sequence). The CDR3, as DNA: TGCAGTGCTAGAGAGGTCGGACAGGCAAGCTATGGCTACACCTTC. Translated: CSAREVGQASYGYTF.

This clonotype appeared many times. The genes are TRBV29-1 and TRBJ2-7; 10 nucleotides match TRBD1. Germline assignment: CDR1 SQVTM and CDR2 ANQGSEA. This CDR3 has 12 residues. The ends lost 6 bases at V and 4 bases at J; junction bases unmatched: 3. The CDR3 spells CSVTGGLYEQYF. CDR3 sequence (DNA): TGCAGCGTGACAGGGGGCCTTTACGAGCAGTACTTC.

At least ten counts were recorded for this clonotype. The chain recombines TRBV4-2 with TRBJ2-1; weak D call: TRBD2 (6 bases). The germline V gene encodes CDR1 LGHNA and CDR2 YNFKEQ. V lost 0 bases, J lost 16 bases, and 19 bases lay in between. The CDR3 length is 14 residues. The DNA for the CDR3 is TGTGCCAGCAGCCAAGATATTGGGGGGAATCTCGAATTCTTC. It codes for CASSQDIGGNLEFF.